The 6 T cell receptor beta chains listed next were all sequenced from one sample in a study of blood T cell repertoires in COVID-19. Measured with immunoSEQ multiplex PCR; TCRdb has only the in-frame clones, and not every one. The sample gives some 120,000 clones, 92% of which show up once; around 2.1% is in the top ten. The sequenced material came from peripheral blood. The receptors originated from a man aged 50 to 60 with COVID-19, enrolled during active disease.

The genes are TRBV9 and TRBJ2-3; 7 nucleotides agree with TRBD2. V shed 3 bases, J shed 3 bases, and the junction held 10 bases outside the gene matches. The CDR3 has 16 residues. CDR1 SGDLS and CDR2 YYNGEE come from the germline V gene. The chain's CDR3 is CASSALGGGSTDTQYF. The DNA of the CDR3 is TGTGCCAGCAGCGCCCTCGGTGGCGGGAGTACAGATACGCAGTATTTT.

This clone was seen once. The CDR3 reads CAISEQGINDIQYF. The CDR3 coding sequence is TGTGCCATCAGTGAGCAGGGAATTAATGACATTCAGTACTTC. This sequence joins TRBV10-3 and TRBJ2-4; D is perhaps TRBD1 (5 bases). The CDR3 runs to 14 residues. V was clipped by 2 bases and J by 8 bases, with 13 bases between them. CDR1 ENHRY and CDR2 SYGVKD come from the germline V gene.

The chain joins TRBV15 to TRBJ1-2; no firm D call. The V end was cut by 0 bases, the J end by 7 bases, with 12 bases between. CDR1 and CDR2 from the germline V gene are LNHNV and YYDKDF (reference sequence). The CDR3 sequence is 14 residues long. The CDR3 loop reads CATSRDSFPPGYTF. The CDR3 bases are TGTGCCACCAGCAGAGACAGTTTTCCCCCTGGCTACACCTTC.

The chain uses TRBV5-4 and TRBJ2-2, with TRBD2 identical over 8 bases. The CDR3 has 17 residues. V was pared by 2 bases and J by 2 bases, with 8 bases of the junction left unmatched. CDR1 SGHNT and CDR2 YYREEE come from the germline V gene (reference sequence). The CDR3 loop is CASSFFTGRDNTGELFF. The CDR3 DNA reads TGTGCCAGCAGCTTTTTTACCGGGAGGGATAACACCGGGGAGCTGTTTTTT.

CDR3 DNA: TGTGCCAGCGGCCTAGCGGGAGCCAGCACAGATACGCAGTATTTT. Its protein is CASGLAGASTDTQYF. V and J are TRBV5-6 and TRBJ2-3, with 10 nucleotides matching TRBD2. The CDR3 is made up of 15 amino acids. V shed 7 bases and J 0 bases; nucleotides not matched to a gene: 5. CDR1 and CDR2 from the germline V gene are SGHDT and YYEEEE.

This clone was seen a few times. This chain joins TRBV2 and TRBJ1-3; D call uncertain. The CDR3 consists of 16 residues. The V end was cut by 2 bases, the J end by 0 bases, with 11 bases between. Germline V gives CDR1 SNHLY, CDR2 FYNNEI. CDR3 residues: CASSETDGFSGNTIYF. DNA for the CDR3: TGTGCCAGCAGTGAAACAGACGGCTTCTCTGGAAACACCATATATTTT.